These 27 T cell receptor beta chains were sequenced from one sample in a study of T cells in Graves' hyperthyroidism and ophthalmopathy. TCR beta CDR3 sequences were amplified from RNA transcripts. The primer set for the first-round RT-PCR of the TCR CDR3 was HTBI. TCRdb ran MiXCR on the multiplex PCR reads and lists one entry per CDR3 protein. This sample has hundreds of thousands of distinct CDR3 sequences, with around a sixth found just once. The sequencing sample was made of blood. These receptors were obtained from a young woman with Graves' hyperthyroidism.

The V gene is TRBV9, the J gene TRBJ1-2; TRBD1 agrees at 10 bases. The CDR3 loop spans 18 amino acids. V gave up 3 bases and J gave up 0 bases; unmatched junction bases: 11. Germline V gene data show CDR1 as SGDLS and CDR2 as YYNGEE. CDR3 nucleotide sequence: TGTGCCAGCAGCGCCACCCGGGACAGGGGTCCCTCTAACTATGGCTACACCTTC. It yields the protein CASSATRDRGPSNYGYTF.

The chain joins TRBV7-9 to TRBJ1-1; TRBD1 matches 10 bases. Germline V gene sequence: CDR1 SEHNR, CDR2 FQNEAQ (reference sequence). The J segment lost 1 base and the V segment lost 2 bases, leaving 22 bases of the junction unmatched. The CDR3 length is 22 residues. In DNA form, the CDR3 reads TGTGCCAGCAGCTTAACCCCAGTAGGACAGGGGGTTTCTCTTGGCCCGAACACTGAAGCTTTCTTT. It is translated as CASSLTPVGQGVSLGPNTEAFF. Full variable domain (missing parts from reference TRBV7-9 and TRBJ1-1): DTGVSQNPRHKITKRGQNVTFRCDPISEHNRLYWYRQTLGQGPEFLTYFQNEAQLEKSRLLSDRFSAERPKGSFSTLEIQRTEQGDSAMYLCASSLTPVGQGVSLGPNTEAFFGQGTRLTVV.

This clonotype was seen repeatedly, ten times or more. The J gene is TRBJ1-1, the V gene TRBV6-1; D call uncertain. Germline CDR1 is MNHNS and CDR2 is SASEGT. The CDR3 length is 13 residues. Trimming pared 5 bases from V and 3 bases from J, leaving 10 bases between. As DNA, the CDR3 is TGTGCCAGCAGTTTTAGTGGCGACACTGAAGCTTTCTTT. Its translation is CASSFSGDTEAFF.

V is TRBV24-1 and J is TRBJ2-1; 8 bases agree with TRBD2. The CDR3 is 16 residues long. The ends lost 6 bases at V and 0 bases at J; junction bases unmatched: 6. Looked up from germline, CDR1 is KGHDR and CDR2 is SFDVKD. CDR3 bases: TGTGCCACCAGTCCACTAGCGGAGAGCTCCTACAATGAGCAGTTCTTC. It encodes CATSPLAESSYNEQFF.

This clonotype was counted many times. The V gene is TRBV11-3, the J gene TRBJ2-7; possible D gene TRBD2, 6 bases. The germline CDR1 and CDR2 sequences are SGHNT and YENEEA. The V end lost 1 base, the J end lost 7 bases, and 11 bases lay between the germline ends. The CDR3 spans 13 residues. This CDR3 is CASSLGSGVEQYF. CDR3 DNA: TGTGCCAGCAGCTTAGGATCGGGAGTAGAGCAGTACTTC. Filled out from reference TRBV11-3 and TRBJ2-7, the complete variable domain reads EAGVVQSPRYKIIEKKQPVAFWCNPISGHNTLYWYLQNLGQGPELLIRYENEEAVDDSQLPKDRFSAERLKGVDSTLKIQPAELGDSAVYLCASSLGSGVEQYFGPGTRLTVT.

At least ten counts were recorded for this clonotype. The chain links TRBV3-1 to TRBJ1-4; no firm D call. The CDR3 sequence is 11 residues long. V dropped 0 bases and J dropped 8 bases, with 1 base sitting between them. Looked up from germline, CDR1 is LGHDT and CDR2 is YNNKEL (reference sequence). CDR3 loop: CASSQEEKLFF. In DNA, the CDR3 is TGTGCCAGCAGCCAAGAGGAAAAACTGTTTTTT.

This clonotype came up many times. The genes are TRBV2 and TRBJ2-1; D perhaps matches TRBD1 (6 bases). The V gene lost 2 bases and the J gene lost 4 bases, with 12 bases spanning the gap. This CDR3 region has 15 residues. Germline CDR1 is SNHLY and CDR2 is FYNNEI. CDR3 DNA: TGTGCCAGCAGTGAAAGGGTGGACAGATACAATGAGCAGTTCTTC. It is translated as CASSERVDRYNEQFF.

Ten or more counts support this clonotype. This sequence joins TRBV4-2 and TRBJ2-1; D call uncertain. The CDR3 sequence is 13 residues long. Germline CDR1 and CDR2: LGHNA and YNFKEQ. V lost 6 bases and J 4 bases, leaving 10 bases between the germline ends. The CDR3 here is CASSPGRYNEQFF. CDR3 bases: TGTGCCAGCAGTCCAGGCCGATACAATGAGCAGTTCTTC.

This clonotype has at least ten counts. This sequence joins TRBV9 and TRBJ2-1; possibly TRBD2 for D (6 bases). Germline CDR1 and CDR2: SGDLS and YYNGEE. The length of the CDR3 is 14 residues. Trimming left V 0 bases short and J 9 bases short, with 13 bases between. In DNA form, the CDR3 reads TGTGCCAGCAGCGTAGAAGGACTATCCACTGAGCAGTTCTTC. It translates to CASSVEGLSTEQFF.

This clonotype was seen a few times. The chain employs TRBV6-5 and TRBJ2-3, with TRBD2 as a possible D gene (5 bases). The CDR3 consists of 15 residues. V shed 2 bases and J shed 4 bases, with 13 bases lying between them. Germline values: CDR1 MNHEY, CDR2 SVGAGI. The CDR3 is CASSYMGRWADTQYF. The CDR3 DNA is TGTGCCAGCAGTTACATGGGGAGATGGGCAGATACGCAGTATTTT.

V and J are TRBV5-8 and TRBJ2-5; D unclear. V was clipped by 0 bases and J by 4 bases, with 7 bases between them. Germline-derived CDR1 and CDR2 are SGHTS and YDEGEE. This CDR3 has 13 amino acids. CDR3 coding DNA: TGTGCCAGCAGCTTGGACAACCTAGAGACCCAGTACTTC. Translation: CASSLDNLETQYF.

In its sample, this clonotype was seen many times. The chain carries TRBV2 and TRBJ2-5; D unresolved. The CDR3 runs to 14 residues. With 2 bases removed from V and 5 bases from J, the gap between germline ends came to 12 bases. CDR1 is SNHLY and CDR2 is FYNNEI in the germline V gene. This CDR3 reads CASSEFREWETQYF. DNA of the CDR3: TGTGCCAGCAGTGAATTTAGGGAATGGGAGACCCAGTACTTC.

This clonotype has more than one count but fewer than ten. The chain employs TRBV24-1 and TRBJ2-2; D is unresolved. The CDR3 covers 15 residues. Germline CDR1 KGHDR, CDR2 SFDVKD. V was pared by 0 bases and J by 0 bases, with 4 bases between. CDR3 residues: CATSDLHSNTGELFF. The CDR3 DNA follows: TGTGCCACCAGTGATTTGCACTCGAACACCGGGGAGCTGTTTTTT.

This clonotype showed up many times. The V call is TRBV5-1, the J call TRBJ2-7; TRBD2 is a possible D gene (5 bases). The CDR3 is 17 residues long. Trimming took off 1 base at V and 0 bases at J, with 17 bases between the two ends. In germline, CDR1 is SGHRS, CDR2 YFSETQ. DNA of the CDR3: TGCGCCAGCAGCTTGCTCCCCAGCGGCATCCTCTCCTACGAGCAGTACTTC. This translates into CASSLLPSGILSYEQYF.

With regard to this clonotype: This may stem from a read error, because a much larger clone lies one nucleotide away. The chain couples TRBV11-3 to TRBJ2-7; TRBD2 matches at 9 bases. Germline V gives CDR1 SGHNT, CDR2 YENEEA. This CDR3 contains 13 residues. Written as DNA, the CDR3 is TGTGCCAGCAGTGAGACTAGCGGATACGAGCAGCACTTC. Amino acids: CASSETSGYEQHF.

This clonotype was counted ten times or more. CDR3 sequence: CASSPGPRVETQYF. CDR3 coding DNA: TGTGCCAGCAGTCCCGGACCAAGGGTAGAGACCCAGTACTTC. This rearrangement joins TRBV28 to TRBJ2-5; D remains ambiguous. CDR1 MDHEN and CDR2 SYDVKM come from the germline V gene. This CDR3 has 14 residues. With 5 bases removed from V and 4 bases from J, the gap between germline ends came to 14 bases.

This clonotype occurred many times. The V call is TRBV4-1, the J call TRBJ2-7; D uncertain. This CDR3 is 14 amino acids long. CDR1 is MGHRA, CDR2 YSYEKL, per germline. The V gene lost 1 base and the J gene lost 2 bases, with 9 bases spanning the gap. The CDR3 sequence is CASSQGLLTYEQYF. As DNA, the CDR3 is TGCGCCAGCAGCCAAGGTCTCTTGACCTACGAGCAGTACTTC.

A few counts support this clonotype. The chain carries TRBV7-6 and TRBJ1-3, with TRBD1 as a possible D gene (5 bases). The germline V gene encodes CDR1 SGHVS and CDR2 FNYEAQ. The CDR3 runs 17 residues. V was clipped by 5 bases and J by 3 bases, with 20 bases between them. The CDR3 bases are TGTGCCAGCAGCCAGTTAGCCTCAACAGGATATGGAAACACCATATATTTT. Encoded protein: CASSQLASTGYGNTIYF.

This clonotype was counted between two and nine times. Here the CDR3 reads CASRPGPTGELFF. The CDR3 DNA follows: TGTGCCAGCAGACCGGGACCCACCGGGGAGCTGTTTTTT. V is TRBV2 and J is TRBJ2-2; TRBD1 or TRBD2 may be the D gene (5 bases each). CDR3 length: 13 amino acids. The V gene's germline CDR1 is SNHLY and CDR2 FYNNEI. V was clipped by 6 bases and J by 4 bases, with 9 bases between them. Using reference TRBV2 and TRBJ2-2 for the parts outside the CDR3, the full variable domain is EPEVTQTPSHQVTQMGQEVILRCVPISNHLYFYWYRQILGQKVEFLVSFYNNEISEKSEIFDDQFSVERPDGSNFTLKIRSTKLEDSAMYFCASRPGPTGELFFGEGSRLTVL.

In regard to this clonotype: At one of its ends the junction is not consistent with the germline gene, which may arise from a read error. The chain combines TRBV5-1 with TRBJ2-1, with 8 bases lining up with TRBD1. The CDR3 consists of 15 residues. CDR1 and CDR2 (germline): SGHRS, YFSETQ. CDR3 loop: CAGSLGDRYYNEQFF. The CDR3 DNA sequence: TGCGCCGGCAGCTTGGGGGACAGGTACTACAATGAGCAGTTCTTC. The whole variable domain, remainder taken from reference TRBV5-1 and TRBJ2-1, is KAGVTQTPRYLIKTRGQQVTLSCSPISGHRSVSWYQQTPGQGLQFLFEYFSETQRNKGNFPGRFSGRQFSNSRSEMNVSTLELGDSALYLCAGSLGDRYYNEQFFGPGTRLTVL.

In DNA, the CDR3 is TGCAGTGCTAGAGATGGACTAGCGGGCTCCTACAATGAGCAGTTCTTC. Amino acid sequence: CSARDGLAGSYNEQFF. The V call is TRBV20-1, the J call TRBJ2-1; 11 bases fit TRBD2. Germline V CDR1 and CDR2: DFQATT, SNEGSKA (reference sequence). The CDR3 extends over 16 amino acids. The junction had 1 base not matched to a gene; V was cut back by 0 bases and J by 0 bases.

V is TRBV12-3 or TRBV12-4 and J is TRBJ2-3; 14 bases agree with TRBD2. This CDR3 contains 18 residues. With 3 bases clipped from V and 2 bases from J, the junction kept 7 bases outside the gene matches. The CDR3 DNA sequence: TGTGCCAGCAGTTTCCGAACGGGACTAGCGGGAGTCACAGATACGCAGTATTTT. Translating it yields CASSFRTGLAGVTDTQYF.

Many counts were recorded for this clonotype. The chain has TRBV6-1 and TRBJ1-1; D is unresolved. The germline CDR1 and CDR2 sequences are MNHNS and SASEGT. Trimming took off 7 bases at V and 1 base at J, with 13 bases between the two ends. The CDR3 covers 14 residues. As DNA, the CDR3 is TGTGCCAGCACCCAACTACACCCGAACACTGAAGCTTTCTTT. It translates to CASTQLHPNTEAFF.

The table lists this clonotype with many counts. The rearrangement joins TRBV7-2 to TRBJ2-3; D is unresolved. The CDR3 contains 13 residues. Trimming cost V 0 bases and J 12 bases, with 13 bases left between them. The germline CDR1 and CDR2 sequences are SGHTA and FQGNSA. DNA for the CDR3: TGTGCCAGCAGCTTAGCGCAATCAGCCGATCAGTATTTT. It translates to CASSLAQSADQYF.

This clonotype was found many times. This sequence joins TRBV2 and TRBJ2-5; D is unclear. The CDR3 spans 16 residues. The germline V and J ends were trimmed by 1 base and 2 bases, with 14 bases remaining between them. Germline values: CDR1 SNHLY, CDR2 FYNNEI. The CDR3 nucleotides are TGTGCCAGCAGTGAAGTCCCGCCCGTGGGGCAAGAGACCCAGTACTTC. This encodes CASSEVPPVGQETQYF. Together with reference TRBV2 and TRBJ2-5, the CDR3 gives the full variable domain: EPEVTQTPSHQVTQMGQEVILRCVPISNHLYFYWYRQILGQKVEFLVSFYNNEISEKSEIFDDQFSVERPDGSNFTLKIRSTKLEDSAMYFCASSEVPPVGQETQYFGPGTRLLVL.

The chain uses TRBV7-9 and TRBJ1-6, with D hard to call. The CDR3 has 16 amino acids. V was cut by 4 bases and J by 9 bases, with 19 bases left in between. Germline V gene sequence: CDR1 SEHNR, CDR2 FQNEAQ (reference sequence). The CDR3 is CASSSTWGVQGSPLHF. The DNA for the CDR3 is TGTGCCAGCAGCTCGACCTGGGGAGTTCAAGGTTCACCCCTCCACTTT.

This clonotype was counted ten times or more. This chain connects TRBV5-1 to TRBJ1-1; D not resolved. Trimming removed 2 bases at V and 1 base at J, with 12 bases between. The CDR3 totals 15 residues. Germline V CDR1 and CDR2: SGHRS, YFSETQ. Here the CDR3 reads CASSFSRVTNTEAFF. CDR3 sequence (DNA): TGCGCCAGCAGCTTCTCAAGGGTGACGAACACTGAAGCTTTCTTT.